These 32 T cell receptor beta chains originate from one sample sequenced in a study of somatic mutations in cytotoxic T cells in rheumatoid arthritis. Assay used: immunoSEQ multiplex PCR; TCRdb lists only in-frame clones, some missing. The data contain approximately 13,000 clones, over 80% of them singletons. The specimen sequenced was CD8+ T cells sorted from blood. These receptors were obtained from an adult with rheumatoid arthritis.

This chain uses TRBV13 with TRBJ1-1, with D perhaps TRBD1 (5 bases). This CDR3 is 12 amino acids long. With 5 bases removed from V and 8 bases from J, the gap between germline ends came to 12 bases. From germline, CDR1 is PRHDT and CDR2 FYEKMQ (reference sequence). CDR3 residues: CASSNRDGEAFF. Here the CDR3 DNA reads TGTGCCAGCAGCAACCGGGACGGAGAAGCTTTCTTT.

The V gene is TRBV7-9, the J gene TRBJ1-3; D is uncertain. Germline CDR1 SEHNR, CDR2 FQNEAQ (reference sequence). The CDR3 extends over 16 amino acids. V lost 0 bases and J lost 0, with 9 bases in between. In nucleotides, the CDR3 is TGTGCCAGCAGCTTAGCGTTGGCAGTCTCTGGAAACACCATATATTTT. It translates to CASSLALAVSGNTIYF.

The J gene is TRBJ1-5, the V gene TRBV5-6; D perhaps matches TRBD1 (5 bases). The CDR3 extends over 15 amino acids. Germline lookup yields CDR1 SGHDT and CDR2 YYEEEE. V dropped 3 bases and J dropped 6 bases, with 16 bases sitting between them. Written as DNA, the CDR3 is TGTGCCAGCAGCTGGGGTTCAGGGTACGGTCAGCCCCAGCATTTT. It codes for CASSWGSGYGQPQHF.

This clone turned up a few times. The chain joins TRBV14 to TRBJ1-1, with no clear D. Deletions cut 0 bases from V and 4 bases from J, with 6 bases between. Germline values: CDR1 SGHDN, CDR2 FVKESK. This CDR3 spans 13 amino acids. CDR3 DNA sequence: TGTGCCAGCAGCCAAGACTTGGGCACTGAAGCTTTCTTT. Its protein product is CASSQDLGTEAFF.

The chain uses TRBV13 and TRBJ1-3, with 11 bases fitting TRBD1. The V gene's germline CDR1 is PRHDT and CDR2 FYEKMQ (reference sequence). CDR3 length equals 16 residues. V dropped 3 bases and J dropped 3; count of bases not matched to a gene: 4. The CDR3 region has the DNA TGTGCCAGCAGCTTTGGACAGGGGGCAGATGGAAACACCATATATTTT. This translates into CASSFGQGADGNTIYF.

The chain couples TRBV14 to TRBJ1-4; D gene ambiguous. This CDR3 has 15 amino acids. Trimming removed 9 bases from V and 0 bases from J, with 14 bases in between. The germline gives CDR1 SGHDN, CDR2 FVKESK. The DNA of the CDR3 is TGTGCCAGTAAAGGAACGGTAGCAACTAATGAAAAACTGTTTTTT. It encodes CASKGTVATNEKLFF.

This sequence joins TRBV23-1 and TRBJ1-4; the match to TRBD1 covers 9 bases. TRBV23-1 is an open reading frame, and its role is uncertain. J was trimmed by 8 bases and V by 11 bases; bases with no gene match: 27. There are 19 residues in the CDR3. CDR3 loop: CALVSPSPLAGTGFEKLFF. The CDR3 bases are TGCGCCCTCGTGTCTCCTAGTCCCCTGGCCGGGACAGGGTTCGAAAAACTGTTTTTT.

This chain connects TRBV6-1 to TRBJ2-1; 8 positions match TRBD2. V dropped 6 bases and J dropped 6; count of bases not matched to a gene: 10. Germline lookup yields CDR1 MNHNS and CDR2 SASEGT. The CDR3 contains 15 residues. CDR3 residues: CASRLAEVFLNEQFF. In nucleotides, the CDR3 is TGTGCCAGCAGACTAGCGGAAGTCTTCCTCAATGAGCAGTTCTTC.

V usage is TRBV7-9 and J usage is TRBJ1-2; 11 nucleotides agree with TRBD1. This CDR3 has 16 amino acids. Losses at the gene ends were 5 bases for V and 2 bases for J; bases not matched to a gene: 7. Germline values: CDR1 SEHNR, CDR2 FQNEAQ (reference sequence). CDR3 nucleotide sequence: TGTGCCAGCAGCCCCCGGACAGGGGGCTTGAACTATGGCTACACCTTC. Protein: CASSPRTGGLNYGYTF.

The genes are TRBV28 and TRBJ1-2; D ambiguous. Trimming took off 6 bases at V and 5 bases at J, with 13 bases between the two ends. The germline V gene has CDR1 MDHEN and CDR2 SYDVKM. The CDR3 contains 13 residues. The CDR3 coding sequence is TGTGCCAGCAGCCCCGCCTCTGTTTATGGCTACACCTTC. Translation gives CASSPASVYGYTF.

J is TRBJ2-3 and V is TRBV11-3, with D tentatively TRBD2 (5 bases). Germline assignment: CDR1 SGHNT and CDR2 YENEEA. The CDR3 is made up of 13 amino acids. Trimming removed 5 bases from V and 4 bases from J, with 10 bases in between. The CDR3 is CASSETSSDTQYF. The CDR3 DNA reads TGTGCCAGCAGCGAAACTAGTTCAGATACGCAGTATTTT.

V and J are TRBV7-8 and TRBJ2-2; D remains unclear. This CDR3 has 13 residues. Trimming removed 6 bases at V and 6 bases at J, with 11 bases between. Per the germline V gene, CDR1 is SGHVS and CDR2 is FQNEAQ. The CDR3 protein is CASRPPMSGELFF. As DNA, the CDR3 is TGTGCCAGCAGGCCCCCCATGTCCGGGGAGCTGTTTTTT.

The chain has TRBV4-1 and TRBJ2-3; D remains unclear. The length of the CDR3 is 11 residues. V gave up 3 bases and J gave up 2 bases, with 0 bases separating them. Germline V gene sequence: CDR1 MGHRA, CDR2 YSYEKL. The CDR3 loop reads CASSHTDTQYF. DNA for the CDR3: TGCGCCAGCAGCCACACAGATACGCAGTATTTT.

The chain carries TRBV11-2 and TRBJ1-2, with D hard to call. V dropped 1 base and J dropped 2 bases, with 11 bases sitting between them. This CDR3 region has 15 residues. Germline V gene sequence: CDR1 SGHAT, CDR2 FQNNGV. CDR3 bases: TGTGCCAGCAGCTTAGGGACGGCTAGCAACTATGGCTACACCTTC. The encoded protein is CASSLGTASNYGYTF. The full variable domain, with the rest looked up from reference TRBV11-2 and TRBJ1-2, is EAGVAQSPRYKIIEKRQSVAFWCNPISGHATLYWYQQILGQGPKLLIQFQNNGVVDDSQLPKDRFSAERLKGVDSTLKIQPAKLEDSAVYLCASSLGTASNYGYTFGSGTRLTVV.

The chain is built from TRBV10-3 and TRBJ1-2; TRBD1 might be the D (6 bases). The V gene lost 4 bases and the J gene lost 3 bases, with 15 bases spanning the gap. In germline, CDR1 is ENHRY, CDR2 SYGVKD. The CDR3 runs to 15 residues. The CDR3 bases are TGTGCCATCAGTGGTAACAGGGCTAAGTACTATGGCTACACCTTC. Its protein product is CAISGNRAKYYGYTF.

The chain links TRBV5-4 to TRBJ2-3; 7 positions match TRBD1. The germline V gene encodes CDR1 SGHNT and CDR2 YYREEE (reference sequence). The CDR3 length is 15 residues. V shed 4 bases and J 0 bases; nucleotides not matched to a gene: 5. CDR3 residues: CASSHTGVSTDTQYF. CDR3 coding DNA: TGTGCCAGCAGCCATACAGGGGTTAGCACAGATACGCAGTATTTT.

V gene TRBV4-1 combines with J gene TRBJ1-5; possibly TRBD1 for D (5 bases). The CDR3 has 17 residues. Trimming took 2 bases from V and 0 from J, leaving 14 bases between them. Looked up from germline, CDR1 is MGHRA and CDR2 is YSYEKL. The CDR3 sequence is CASSQTWRGGSNQPQHF. CDR3 nucleotides: TGCGCCAGCAGCCAAACTTGGAGGGGTGGTAGCAATCAGCCCCAGCATTTT.

CDR3 protein: CAWSVGTVTGGGYTF. The CDR3 DNA reads as TGTGCCTGGAGTGTTGGGACAGTAACAGGCGGTGGCTACACCTTC. The rearrangement links TRBV30 to TRBJ1-2; 7 nucleotides line up with TRBD1. V lost 0 bases and J lost 7; bases outside the gene matches: 11. The CDR3 has 15 residues. The germline V gene has CDR1 GTSNPN and CDR2 SVGIG (reference sequence). The variable domain in full, with the rest retrieved from reference TRBV30 and TRBJ1-2, is SQTIHQWPATLVQPVGSPLSLECTVEGTSNPNLYWYRQAAGRGLQLLFYSVGIGQISSEVPQNLSASRPQDRQFILSSKKLLLSDSGFYLCAWSVGTVTGGGYTFGSGTRLTVV.

This clone showed up just a few times. This chain connects TRBV27 to TRBJ2-1, with TRBD1 matching over 11 bases. Germline CDR1 is MNHEY and CDR2 is SMNVEV (reference sequence). The CDR3 is 15 amino acids. Unmatched junction bases numbered 8, after V lost 5 bases and J lost 8 bases. The CDR3 region has the DNA TGTGCCAGCAGTACGGGACAGGGGGGGGGTTATGAGCAGTTCTTC. Encoded protein: CASSTGQGGGYEQFF.

The rearrangement uses TRBV7-9 and TRBJ2-7; D is possibly TRBD2 (6 bases). CDR1 and CDR2 (germline): SEHNR, FQNEAQ (reference sequence). V was clipped by 6 bases and J by 2 bases, with 14 bases between them. The CDR3 spans 14 residues. The CDR3, as DNA: TGTGCCAGCAGAGCGGGCACCGACACCTACGAGCAGTACTTC. It specifies CASRAGTDTYEQYF.

This sequence joins TRBV9 and TRBJ2-3; the match to TRBD2 covers 14 bases. V dropped 0 bases and J dropped 4; count of bases not matched to a gene: 7. Germline CDR1 and CDR2: SGDLS and YYNGEE. This CDR3 is built from 18 residues. CDR3 DNA: TGTGCCAGCAGCGTAGAGGGACTAGCGGGGGAAGACGCAGATACGCAGTATTTT. Residues: CASSVEGLAGEDADTQYF.

Remarks on this clone: The sample holds other DNA sequences that translate to the same CDR3. This chain connects TRBV27 to TRBJ2-7; tentative D call: TRBD2 (6 bases). Germline V gives CDR1 MNHEY, CDR2 SMNVEV (reference sequence). With 0 bases removed from V and 6 bases from J, the gap between germline ends came to 18 bases. The CDR3 covers 16 residues. DNA of the CDR3: TGTGCCAGCAGTTTATCGGCGGGACCCCCCGAGAGCGAGCAGTACTTC. This gives the protein CASSLSAGPPESEQYF.

The rearrangement links TRBV28 to TRBJ2-3; 11 bases line up with TRBD2. V trimming: 6 bases; J trimming: 4 bases; junction bases outside the gene matches: 3. Germline-derived CDR1 and CDR2 are MDHEN and SYDVKM. The CDR3 has 14 residues. The CDR3 spells CASSGLAGSDTQYF. CDR3 DNA: TGTGCCAGCAGCGGACTAGCGGGTTCAGATACGCAGTATTTT.

CDR3 loop: CSVVETAQETQYF. CDR3 nucleotide sequence: TGCAGCGTTGTAGAGACAGCCCAAGAGACCCAGTACTTC. The J gene is TRBJ2-5, the V gene TRBV29-1, with a tentative D call TRBD1 (5 bases). V was trimmed by 4 bases and J by 1 base, leaving 10 bases between them. Germline V lookup: CDR1 SQVTM, CDR2 ANQGSEA. There are 13 residues in the CDR3.

The genes are TRBV11-2 and TRBJ2-7; no firm D call. Trimming left V 3 bases short and J 7 bases short, with 10 bases between. The CDR3 loop spans 12 amino acids. Germline V gene lookup returns CDR1 SGHAT and CDR2 FQNNGV. CDR3 region: CASSFEFGEQYF. The CDR3 DNA follows: TGTGCCAGCAGCTTTGAGTTTGGGGAGCAGTACTTC.

This chain connects TRBV19 to TRBJ2-1; maybe TRBD2 (5 bases). V was clipped by 4 bases and J by 4 bases, with 8 bases between them. Germline loops: CDR1 LNHDA, CDR2 SQIVND (reference sequence). This CDR3 spans 13 amino acids. The CDR3 bases are TGTGCCAGTAGTACGGGGATTTACAATGAGCAGTTCTTC. This gives the protein CASSTGIYNEQFF.

This clone is a singleton in its sample. This chain connects TRBV7-9 to TRBJ2-7; D is undetermined. V shed 11 bases and J shed 0 bases, with 17 bases lying between them. This CDR3 has 14 amino acids. Germline CDR1 SEHNR, CDR2 FQNEAQ (reference sequence). The CDR3 region has the DNA TGTGCCGGCGGCCCAGTAAGCAGCTCCTACGAGCAGTACTTC. This translates into CAGGPVSSSYEQYF.

This sequence joins TRBV6-5 and TRBJ2-5; 7 bases agree with TRBD1. V lost 7 bases to trimming and J lost 2 bases; unmatched junction nucleotides: 7. The CDR3 is made up of 14 amino acids. Looked up from germline, CDR1 is MNHEY and CDR2 is SVGAGI. The CDR3 coding sequence is TGTGCCAGCAACCGTGGGACAGAGCAAGAGACCCAGTACTTC. Residues: CASNRGTEQETQYF.

V gene TRBV11-3 combines with J gene TRBJ2-1; 8 nucleotides match TRBD2. This CDR3 contains 17 residues. Germline V gene lookup returns CDR1 SGHNT and CDR2 YENEEA. The V segment lost 1 base and the J segment 0 bases; nucleotides outside the gene matches: 5. The CDR3 sequence is CASSLGLTSGSYNEQFF. The CDR3 coding sequence is TGTGCCAGCAGCTTAGGGTTAACTAGCGGCTCCTACAATGAGCAGTTCTTC.

The chain couples TRBV4-2 to TRBJ1-4; D not resolved. The germline V gene encodes CDR1 LGHNA and CDR2 YNFKEQ. The CDR3 totals 14 residues. V dropped 0 bases and J dropped 8 bases, with 10 bases sitting between them. For the CDR3, the DNA is TGTGCCAGCAGCCAAGATATGAGTTGGGAAAAACTGTTTTTT. Residues: CASSQDMSWEKLFF.

The gene calls are TRBV7-3 and TRBJ2-6, with D perhaps TRBD1 (6 bases). Germline V CDR1 and CDR2: SGHTA, FQGTGA. V lost 4 bases, J lost 0 bases, and 13 bases lay in between. The length of the CDR3 is 17 residues. CDR3 amino acids: CASSSTGLSSGANVLTF. The CDR3 DNA follows: TGTGCCAGCAGCTCTACAGGGCTTTCCTCTGGGGCCAACGTCCTGACTTTC.

The chain employs TRBV7-3 and TRBJ2-1; possibly TRBD2 for D (6 bases). Germline V gene sequence: CDR1 SGHTA, CDR2 FQGTGA. The CDR3 runs to 14 residues. V was trimmed by 5 bases and J by 6 bases, leaving 14 bases between them. CDR3 region: CASSPGGSLNEQFF. In DNA, the CDR3 is TGTGCCAGCAGCCCCGGGGGTAGCCTCAATGAGCAGTTCTTC.